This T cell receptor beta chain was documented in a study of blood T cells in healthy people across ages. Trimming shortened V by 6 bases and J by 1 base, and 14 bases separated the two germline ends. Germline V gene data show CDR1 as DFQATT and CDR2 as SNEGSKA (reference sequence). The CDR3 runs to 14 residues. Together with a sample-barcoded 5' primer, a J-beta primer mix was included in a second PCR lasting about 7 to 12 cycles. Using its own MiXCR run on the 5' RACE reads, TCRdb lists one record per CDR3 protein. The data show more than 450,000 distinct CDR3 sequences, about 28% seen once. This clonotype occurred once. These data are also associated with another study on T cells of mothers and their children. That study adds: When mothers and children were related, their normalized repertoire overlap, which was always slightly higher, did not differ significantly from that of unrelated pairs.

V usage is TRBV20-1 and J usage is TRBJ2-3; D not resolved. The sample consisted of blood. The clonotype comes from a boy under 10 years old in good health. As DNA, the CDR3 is TGCAGTGCCTTCGGGCGATTGGGCACAGATACGCAGTATTTT. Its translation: CSAFGRLGTDTQYF.